The clone carrying this TCR beta chain appeared a single time. Its target is not known. Ex vivo total memory CD4+ samples were deeply sequenced, detecting one cell in 200,000. TCRdb's table, derived via immunoSEQ multiplex PCR, lists solely in-frame clones and lacks some. The top ten clones hold roughly 0.96% of a sample with some 26,000 clones, approximately 80% of them seen once. The data were obtained in a study of human CD4 T cells and Enterobacteriaceae. Regarding the study as a whole: Broadly cross-reactive clonotypes: 11 of 19 ranked in the top 5%.

Germline CDR1 is MNHNY and CDR2 is SVGAGI (reference sequence). The CDR3 is made up of 14 amino acids. V was clipped by 6 bases and J by 1 base, with 7 bases between them. All CD4+ cells other than CD45RA+CCR7+CD95- naive cells were sorted as memory, over 95% pure. Before sorting, cells positive for CD8, CD14, CD16, CD56, CD19 or bright CD25 were removed. The sample comprised memory CD4+ T cells from blood. The receptor was derived from a human donor in good health. This chain links TRBV6-6 with TRBJ2-6; D gene ambiguous. The CDR3 loop is CASSDISGANVLTF. CDR3 DNA sequence: TGTGCCAGCAGCGACATATCTGGGGCCAACGTCCTGACTTTC.